The next 13 T cell receptor beta chains were all read from a single sample in a study of shared clonotypes between healthy human individuals (dated by TCRdb to 2020 to 2022). Libraries were constructed by the immunoSEQ multiplex PCR assay. TCRdb mirrors the immuneACCESS table, restricted to in-frame sequences. Some clones are absent from its copies; in checked studies, under half trace to an unresolved V gene, and the reason for the others is unknown. This sample is represented by 400,000 to 600,000 clones; about four fifths of them were singletons. Together, the top ten hold less than 15% of the sample. The sequencing sample was made of PBMCs. These receptors all come from a woman between 35 and 50 years old in good health. Some clones in this sample may be carry-over from other donors' samples.

This chain connects TRBV7-6 to TRBJ2-6; tentatively, D is TRBD1 (5 bases). V was trimmed by 6 bases and J by 2 bases, leaving 11 bases between them. Germline CDR1 is SGHVS and CDR2 is FNYEAQ. The CDR3 runs to 15 residues. The CDR3 nucleotides are TGTGCCAGCAGTCCAGGGATAGCTGGGGCCAACGTCCTGACTTTC. Translation gives CASSPGIAGANVLTF. The whole variable domain, filled in from reference TRBV7-6 and TRBJ2-6, reads GAGVSQSPRYKVTKRGQDVALRCDPISGHVSLYWYRQALGQGPEFLTYFNYEAQQDKSGLPNDRFSAERPEGSISTLTIQRTEQRDSAMYRCASSPGIAGANVLTFGAGSRLTVL.

This chain links TRBV29-1 with TRBJ2-5; perhaps TRBD1 as D (5 bases). CDR3 length equals 12 residues. Between the trimmed V and J ends, which lost 7 bases and 2 bases, there was a span of 11 bases. Germline V lookup: CDR1 SQVTM, CDR2 ANQGSEA. As DNA, the CDR3 is TGCAGCGCCCGGACAAGTCAAGAGACCCAGTACTTC. Its protein is CSARTSQETQYF.

This sequence joins TRBV30 and TRBJ2-5; tentatively, D is TRBD1 or TRBD2 (5 bases each). Per the germline V gene, CDR1 is GTSNPN and CDR2 is SVGIG (reference sequence). The V and J ends lost 1 base and 1 base respectively, with 13 bases between them. The CDR3 sequence is 15 residues long. The CDR3: CAWSGGSGRQETQYF. The CDR3 DNA reads TGTGCCTGGAGTGGGGGGAGTGGGCGCCAAGAGACCCAGTACTTC.

This clone was observed a single time. The chain couples TRBV12-2 to TRBJ2-1. TRBV12-2 is designated a pseudogene. The CDR3 contains 18 residues. The CDR3 nucleotides are TGTGCAAGTCGCTTAGGGATAGTCCAACCAAGCTCCTACAATGAGCAGTTCTTC. Translated, it gives CASRLGIVQPSSYNEQFF.

The V gene is TRBV5-1, the J gene TRBJ2-3; the match to TRBD1 covers 8 bases. This CDR3 contains 18 residues. V was clipped by 0 bases and J by 0 bases; unmatched bases: 9. Germline assignment: CDR1 SGHRS and CDR2 YFSETQ. The CDR3 DNA follows: TGCGCCAGCAGCTTGGGGGACAGGACCTCAACTAGCACAGATACGCAGTATTTT. Residues: CASSLGDRTSTSTDTQYF. Complete variable domain (other parts from reference TRBV5-1 and TRBJ2-3): KAGVTQTPRYLIKTRGQQVTLSCSPISGHRSVSWYQQTPGQGLQFLFEYFSETQRNKGNFPGRFSGRQFSNSRSEMNVSTLELGDSALYLCASSLGDRTSTSTDTQYFGPGTRLTVL.

The chain has TRBV30 and TRBJ1-6, with D tentatively TRBD1 (6 bases). The CDR3 length is 13 residues. V lost 6 bases and J 8 bases, leaving 14 bases between the germline ends. Germline V gene lookup returns CDR1 GTSNPN and CDR2 SVGIG (reference sequence). The CDR3 reads CACPGQTDSPLHF. CDR3 DNA: TGTGCCTGTCCGGGACAAACGGATTCACCCCTCCACTTT.

This rearrangement joins TRBV4-3 to TRBJ1-1; D is ambiguous. Germline V gene data show CDR1 as LGHNA and CDR2 as YSLEER. V was trimmed by 0 bases and J by 2 bases, leaving 7 bases between them. The CDR3 runs to 14 residues. This chain's CDR3 is CASSQDGHNTEAFF. The DNA for the CDR3 is TGCGCCAGCAGCCAAGATGGCCATAACACTGAAGCTTTCTTT.

The V gene is TRBV19, the J gene TRBJ1-1; TRBD1 matches 8 bases. The V gene end was trimmed by 6 bases and the J gene end by 3 bases; junction bases not matched to a gene: 6. Germline V gene lookup returns CDR1 LNHDA and CDR2 SQIVND (reference sequence). The CDR3 contains 14 residues. CDR3 sequence (DNA): TGTGCCAGTAGCCCGACAGGGGTGGACACTGAAGCTTTCTTT. It translates to CASSPTGVDTEAFF.

The CDR3 sequence is CAISFGLSNGEQFF. CDR3 nucleotide sequence: TGTGCCATCAGTTTCGGACTATCGAATGGTGAGCAGTTCTTC. This chain joins TRBV10-3 and TRBJ2-1, with a tentative D call TRBD2 (6 bases). The V end was cut by 5 bases, the J end by 9 bases, with 17 bases between. This CDR3 is 14 amino acids long. Germline-derived CDR1 and CDR2 are ENHRY and SYGVKD.

V and J are TRBV6-1 and TRBJ1-3; maybe TRBD1 (6 bases). Per the germline V gene, CDR1 is MNHNS and CDR2 is SASEGT. The CDR3 is 16 residues long. V lost 4 bases and J lost 0, with 13 bases in between. CDR3 sequence reads: CASSARTVNSGNTIYF. CDR3 nucleotides: TGTGCCAGCAGTGCCCGGACAGTAAACTCTGGAAACACCATATATTTT.

J is TRBJ2-3 and V is TRBV5-5, with TRBD2 matching 9 bases. The CDR3 is 16 residues long. Germline-derived CDR1 and CDR2 are SGHKS and YYEKEE (reference sequence). V lost 1 base, J lost 3 bases, and 6 bases stayed unmatched. CDR3 amino acids: CASSLRASGKTDTQYF. The DNA for the CDR3 is TGTGCCAGCAGCTTGAGGGCTAGCGGGAAAACAGATACGCAGTATTTT. Variable domain in full (rest from reference TRBV5-5 and TRBJ2-3): DAGVTQSPTHLIKTRGQQVTLRCSPISGHKSVSWYQQVLGQGPQFIFQYYEKEERGRGNFPDRFSARQFPNYSSELNVNALLLGDSALYLCASSLRASGKTDTQYFGPGTRLTVL.

V and J are TRBV11-3 and TRBJ1-2; TRBD1 agrees at 7 bases. V lost 8 bases and J lost 4; bases outside the gene matches: 10. Germline V gene sequence: CDR1 SGHNT, CDR2 YENEEA. The CDR3 consists of 14 residues. CDR3 in amino acids: CASLAQTGSYGYTF. As DNA, the CDR3 is TGTGCCAGCTTGGCCCAGACAGGGAGCTATGGCTACACCTTC.

As concerns this clone: A much larger clone differs by one base, so this may be a read error. The chain combines TRBV27 with TRBJ1-5, with TRBD1 as a possible D gene (6 bases). The CDR3 consists of 13 residues. Trimming cost V 4 bases and J 4 bases, with 8 bases left between them. Germline V CDR1 and CDR2: MNHEY, SMNVEV (reference sequence). The CDR3 loop is CASSWTVNQPQHF. The CDR3 region has the DNA TGTGCCAGCAGTTGGACAGTTAATCAGCCCCAGCATTTT.